Listed below are T cell receptor beta chains from one sample, sequenced in a study of blood T cell repertoires in COVID-19. Sequencing used immunoSEQ multiplex PCR; TCRdb keeps in-frame clones, though not all of them. The sample holds about 410,000 clones, 70% to 90% seen once. Sequenced material: peripheral blood. The source of these receptors is a middle-aged woman with COVID-19, enrolled during active disease. Each CDR3 is given with its conserved first and last residue. Each record gives: V gene, clone size, D gene, J gene, CDR3 DNA, CDR3 protein. D genes are given only for firm matches. Clone size is shown for a subset of rows, as once, few, many or a class of expanded clone.

>TRBV5-1|few|.|TRBJ2-7
TGCGCCAGCAGCTCCCCAAGGGAGGAGCAGTACTTC
CASSSPREEQYF
>TRBV9|.|.|TRBJ2-1
TGTGCCAGCAGCGTATATCAGGGGCCCTCAAATGAGCAGTTCTTC
CASSVYQGPSNEQFF
>TRBV20-1|.|.|TRBJ1-5
TGCAGTGCTAGTGAGGGGGGGGATCAGCCCCAGCATTTT
CSASEGGDQPQHF
>TRBV9|.|.|TRBJ1-1
TGTGCCAGCAGCGTAGGGGCAGGCCTGGTAGGTACTGAAGCTTTCTTT
CASSVGAGLVGTEAFF
>TRBV11-2|.|TRBD1|TRBJ1-1
TGTGCCAGCAGCTCGGACAGGACGAACACTGAAGCTTTCTTT
CASSSDRTNTEAFF
>TRBV12-3/TRBV12-4|.|.|TRBJ1-6
TGTGCCAGCAGTTTAATGAGTAATTCACCCCTCCACTTT
CASSLMSNSPLHF
>TRBV10-3|.|TRBD1|TRBJ2-5
TGTGCCATCAGTTATAAAGCGGACCCACAGGGGACAGAAGAGACCCAGTACTTC
CAISYKADPQGTEETQYF
>TRBV27|.|.|TRBJ1-1
TGTGCCAGCAGTTTAAGGTACGGGATGAACACTGAAGCTTTCTTT
CASSLRYGMNTEAFF
>TRBV7-2|.|.|TRBJ1-1
TGTGCCAGCAGCTTAAGAGGGCAGGGGAAGACTGAAGCTTTCTTT
CASSLRGQGKTEAFF
>TRBV5-1|.|.|TRBJ1-1
TGCGCCAGCAGCTTGGAACAGTTGAACACTGAAGCTTTCTTT
CASSLEQLNTEAFF
>TRBV7-2|.|.|TRBJ1-5
TGTGCCAGCAGCTGGAAGGAGTTTCAGCCCCAGCATTTT
CASSWKEFQPQHF
>TRBV2|.|.|TRBJ1-5
TGTGCCAGCAGTACGATGGCCTTTTCCAATCAGCCCCAGCATTTT
CASSTMAFSNQPQHF
>TRBV12-3/TRBV12-4|.|.|TRBJ1-6
TGTGCCAGCAGTCCAGTCCAGAATTCACCCCTCCACTTT
CASSPVQNSPLHF